These 29 T cell receptor beta chains originate from one sample sequenced in a study of cytomegalovirus exposure and HLA in healthy donors. The PCR made use of 60 Vbeta and 13 Jbeta primers. Sequenced by immunoSEQ multiplex PCR; TCRdb stores in-frame clones only, minus some. The data show 150,000 to 200,000 clones, around 75% seen once. Sequenced input: PBMCs. The receptors stem from a middle-aged man in good health and CMV-seropositive.

CDR3 sequence: CASTTWSRDYYEQYF. The CDR3, as DNA: TGTGCCAGCACCACGTGGAGCCGGGACTACTACGAGCAGTACTTC. The gene calls are TRBV11-2 and TRBJ2-7; 7 positions agree with TRBD2. Germline loops: CDR1 SGHAT, CDR2 FQNNGV. Trimming at V came to 7 bases and at J to 3 bases, leaving 12 bases not matched to a gene. This CDR3 spans 15 amino acids.

This sequence joins TRBV4-3 and TRBJ1-2, with TRBD1 identical over 12 bases. The CDR3 contains 17 residues. With 0 bases clipped from V and 3 bases from J, the junction kept 5 bases outside the gene matches. Per the germline V gene, CDR1 is LGHNA and CDR2 is YSLEER. CDR3 amino acids: CASSQEGTGGLYYGYTF. The CDR3 DNA reads TGCGCCAGCAGCCAAGAAGGGACAGGGGGCTTGTACTATGGCTACACCTTC.

The CDR3 here is CASSNLAVTDTQYF. Written as DNA, the CDR3 is TGTGCCAGTAGTAATCTAGCGGTCACAGATACGCAGTATTTT. The chain recombines TRBV19 with TRBJ2-3, with TRBD2 matching 7 bases. The CDR3 consists of 14 residues. Germline V CDR1 and CDR2: LNHDA, SQIVND (reference sequence). J was trimmed by 2 bases and V by 4 bases; bases with no gene match: 3.

This chain connects TRBV5-8 to TRBJ1-1; D is undetermined. The germline V and J ends were trimmed by 2 bases and 6 bases, with 8 bases remaining between them. Germline assignment: CDR1 SGHTS and CDR2 YDEGEE. The CDR3 spans 12 residues. The chain's CDR3 is CASSFREAEAFF. The CDR3 DNA reads as TGTGCCAGCAGCTTCCGGGAGGCTGAAGCTTTCTTT. Filled out from reference TRBV5-8 and TRBJ1-1, the complete variable domain reads EAGVTQSPTHLIKTRGQQATLRCSPISGHTSVYWYQQALGLGLQFLLWYDEGEERNRGNFPPRFSGRQFPNYSSELNVNALELEDSALYLCASSFREAEAFFGQGTRLTVV.

The J gene is TRBJ1-2, the V gene TRBV4-1; possible D gene TRBD1, 5 bases. V lost 2 bases, J lost 3 bases, and 10 bases lay in between. This CDR3 has 14 residues. From germline, CDR1 is MGHRA and CDR2 YSYEKL. The CDR3 nucleotides are TGCGCCAGCAGCCAAAGGGACTCCGACTATGGCTACACCTTC. It encodes CASSQRDSDYGYTF.

The chain has TRBV19 and TRBJ2-7; TRBD2 might be the D (5 bases). CDR1 is LNHDA, CDR2 SQIVND, per germline (reference sequence). V was clipped by 3 bases and J by 2 bases, with 11 bases between them. This CDR3 is built from 14 residues. CDR3 region: CASSIRPGTYEQYF. The CDR3 DNA follows: TGTGCCAGTAGTATCCGTCCGGGAACCTACGAGCAGTACTTC.

The CDR3 DNA is TGTGCCAGTAGTACGCAGGGACTAGCGGGGGCCTACGAGCAGTACTTC. This gives the protein CASSTQGLAGAYEQYF. The chain couples TRBV19 to TRBJ2-7, with TRBD2 matching over 14 bases. The CDR3 is made up of 16 amino acids. Germline CDR1 LNHDA, CDR2 SQIVND (reference sequence). J gave up 2 bases and V 4 bases, and 4 bases lay outside the gene matches.

This clone was observed once. The V call is TRBV30, the J call TRBJ1-3; D ambiguous. CDR3 length: 13 amino acids. Trimming removed 3 bases from V and 6 bases from J, with 12 bases in between. The germline gives CDR1 GTSNPN, CDR2 SVGIG (reference sequence). The CDR3 loop reads CAWSLDTKNTIYF. Here the CDR3 DNA reads TGTGCCTGGAGCCTCGACACAAAAAACACCATATATTTT.

CDR3 sequence reads: CASRPGQGYGYTF. The CDR3 DNA reads as TGCGCCAGCAGGCCGGGACAGGGGTATGGCTACACCTTC. The rearrangement links TRBV5-1 to TRBJ1-2; the match to TRBD1 covers 10 bases. J was trimmed by 5 bases and V by 5 bases; bases with no gene match: 3. CDR1 SGHRS and CDR2 YFSETQ come from the germline V gene. The CDR3 is 13 residues long.

The sample holds a few counts of this clone. The chain is built from TRBV27 and TRBJ2-7; 7 positions agree with TRBD2. CDR1 is MNHEY, CDR2 SMNVEV, per germline (reference sequence). The CDR3 spans 14 residues. J was trimmed by 0 bases and V by 5 bases; bases with no gene match: 4. The CDR3 sequence is CASSTSAGSYEQYF. CDR3 DNA sequence: TGTGCCAGCAGTACTAGCGCGGGCTCCTACGAGCAGTACTTC.

This clone was seen a few times. The J gene is TRBJ1-1, the V gene TRBV28; D possibly corresponds to TRBD1 (6 bases). Looked up from germline, CDR1 is MDHEN and CDR2 is SYDVKM. The CDR3 has 15 residues. Trimming cost V 7 bases and J 0 bases, with 15 bases left between them. The CDR3 nucleotides are TGTGCCAGCACCAAAACCCAGGGGCTGAACACTGAAGCTTTCTTT. Its translation: CASTKTQGLNTEAFF.

The genes are TRBV6-5 and TRBJ2-1, with 7 bases lining up with TRBD1. CDR1 is MNHEY, CDR2 SVGAGI, per germline. The CDR3 length is 16 residues. V shed 4 bases and J 0 bases; nucleotides not matched to a gene: 6. The CDR3 is CASSFDRVSSYNEQFF. DNA of the CDR3: TGTGCCAGCAGTTTTGACAGGGTAAGCTCCTACAATGAGCAGTTCTTC.

The chain carries TRBV28 and TRBJ1-6, with D possibly being TRBD1 (6 bases). CDR3 size: 15 residues. V gave up 3 bases and J gave up 7 bases, with 13 bases separating them. The germline V gene encodes CDR1 MDHEN and CDR2 SYDVKM. The DNA of the CDR3 is TGTGCCAGCAGTTTCCGCGACAGGCGCAATTCACCCCTCCACTTT. This sequence encodes CASSFRDRRNSPLHF.

CDR3 in amino acids: CASSLQEHGYTF. CDR3 nucleotide sequence: TGTGCCAGCAGTTTGCAGGAACATGGCTACACCTTC. The chain is built from TRBV28 and TRBJ1-2; D gene unclear. Germline CDR1 and CDR2: MDHEN and SYDVKM. The CDR3 totals 12 residues. Deletions cut 3 bases from V and 6 bases from J, with 8 bases between.

The chain combines TRBV4-1 with TRBJ2-5; D not resolved. The J call may be incorrect, as the DNA end agrees better with TRBJ2-7. Germline V lookup: CDR1 MGHRA, CDR2 YSYEKL. The CDR3 extends over 14 amino acids. The CDR3 DNA follows: TGCGCCAGCAGCCAAGATGCAGGTTCCTACGAGCAGTACTTC. Amino acid sequence: CASSQDAGSYEQYF.

The chain combines TRBV7-2 with TRBJ2-2; tentatively, D is TRBD1 (6 bases). There are 14 residues in the CDR3. V was clipped by 1 base and J by 7 bases, with 10 bases between them. Germline CDR1 is SGHTA and CDR2 is FQGNSA. The CDR3 protein is CASSLVIQGGELFF. CDR3 nucleotide sequence: TGTGCCAGCAGCTTAGTAATACAGGGCGGGGAGCTGTTTTTT.

The chain uses TRBV19 and TRBJ2-6; D ambiguous. The CDR3 spans 14 residues. Germline-derived CDR1 and CDR2 are LNHDA and SQIVND (reference sequence). Trimming cost V 5 bases and J 0 bases, with 5 bases left between them. CDR3 in DNA: TGTGCCAGTAGTGGCTCCTCTGGGGCCAACGTCCTGACTTTC. Amino acids: CASSGSSGANVLTF.

The chain is built from TRBV27 and TRBJ2-6; no clear D gene. Trimming took off 4 bases at V and 0 bases at J, with 7 bases between the two ends. The CDR3 consists of 15 residues. Germline CDR1 and CDR2: MNHEY and SMNVEV (reference sequence). CDR3 sequence (DNA): TGTGCCAGCAGTTCCCCACTCTCTGGGGCCAACGTCCTGACTTTC. Translated: CASSSPLSGANVLTF.

The J gene is TRBJ2-7, the V gene TRBV9, with D possibly matching TRBD2 (5 bases). Trimming pared 2 bases from V and 7 bases from J, leaving 16 bases between. Germline loops: CDR1 SGDLS, CDR2 YYNGEE. The CDR3 is 14 amino acids. The CDR3 loop is CASSVDLGAMEQYF. The CDR3 nucleotides read TGTGCCAGCAGCGTTGATCTGGGAGCCATGGAGCAGTACTTC. The complete variable domain, with remaining parts taken from reference TRBV9 and TRBJ2-7, reads DSGVTQTPKHLITATGQRVTLRCSPRSGDLSVYWYQQSLDQGLQFLIQYYNGEERAKGNILERFSAQQFPDLHSELNLSSLELGDSALYFCASSVDLGAMEQYFGPGTRLTVT.

This chain links TRBV2 with TRBJ2-1; 9 bases map to TRBD2. The length of the CDR3 is 15 residues. Germline CDR1 and CDR2: SNHLY and FYNNEI. The V segment lost 6 bases and the J segment 3 bases; nucleotides outside the gene matches: 6. The CDR3 sequence: CASSGSGGYYNEQFF. DNA for the CDR3: TGTGCCAGCAGCGGTAGCGGGGGTTACTACAATGAGCAGTTCTTC.

V is TRBV19 and J is TRBJ1-4, with D tentatively TRBD1 (6 bases). The germline V gene has CDR1 LNHDA and CDR2 SQIVND (reference sequence). V was pared by 5 bases and J by 1 base, with 8 bases between. CDR3 length equals 14 residues. CDR3 protein: CASSGQRTNEKLFF. Written as DNA, the CDR3 is TGTGCCAGTAGTGGACAGCGAACTAATGAAAAACTGTTTTTT.

This chain links TRBV5-1 with TRBJ2-5; 8 nucleotides align to TRBD1. Germline lookup yields CDR1 SGHRS and CDR2 YFSETQ. V gave up 2 bases and J gave up 1 base; unmatched junction bases: 7. There are 16 residues in the CDR3. DNA of the CDR3: TGCGCCAGCAGCTTCAACTCCGACAGGGGCCAAGAGACCCAGTACTTC. This sequence encodes CASSFNSDRGQETQYF.

The V gene is TRBV7-9, the J gene TRBJ1-5, with a tentative D call TRBD1 (5 bases). Germline values: CDR1 SEHNR, CDR2 FQNEAQ (reference sequence). This CDR3 is 16 amino acids long. V was clipped by 5 bases and J by 9 bases, with 23 bases between them. The CDR3 DNA reads as TGTGCCAGCAGCGCGAGCCAGGGCTCCCCATCACGGCCCCAGCATTTT. This gives the protein CASSASQGSPSRPQHF.

The V call is TRBV4-1, the J call TRBJ2-1, with D perhaps TRBD2 (5 bases). From germline, CDR1 is MGHRA and CDR2 YSYEKL. V was trimmed by 2 bases and J by 7 bases, leaving 6 bases between them. The CDR3 totals 12 residues. CDR3 DNA sequence: TGCGCCAGCAGCCAACCGGGGAATGAGCAGTTCTTC. Its protein is CASSQPGNEQFF.

A remark on this clone: One end of the junction fails to match germline, which may point to a read error. The rearrangement links TRBV7-2 to TRBJ2-7, with D perhaps matching TRBD1 (5 bases). In germline, CDR1 is SGHTA, CDR2 FQGNSA. CDR3 length equals 15 residues. The CDR3 reads CAGSLGSGNPYEQYF. CDR3 DNA sequence: TGTGCCGGCAGCTTAGGCTCAGGGAATCCCTACGAGCAGTACTTC.

This clone has only a few counts. The chain links TRBV5-4 to TRBJ1-2; D unclear. CDR1 is SGHNT, CDR2 YYREEE, per germline (reference sequence). This CDR3 is built from 14 residues. V was trimmed by 0 bases and J by 1 base, leaving 7 bases between them. The CDR3 DNA sequence: TGTGCCAGCAGCTTGGCGGAGGGTAACTATGGCTACACCTTC. The encoded protein is CASSLAEGNYGYTF.

The V gene is TRBV19, the J gene TRBJ2-7; D might be TRBD2 (8 bases). Trimming took 0 bases from V and 7 from J, leaving 19 bases between them. This CDR3 is 16 amino acids long. Germline CDR1 LNHDA, CDR2 SQIVND (reference sequence). The DNA of the CDR3 is TGTGCCAGTAGTATAGATCCGGGAGGGGGCTTCGAGGAGCAGTACTTC. The encoded protein is CASSIDPGGGFEEQYF.

With respect to this clone: A junction boundary mismatches the germline segment, possibly from a read error. The chain uses TRBV5-4 and TRBJ2-7; maybe TRBD2 (5 bases). Germline values: CDR1 SGHNT, CDR2 YYREEE (reference sequence). CDR3 size: 14 residues. DNA for the CDR3: TGTGCCAGCAGGGCGGGCATTTTCTCCTTCGAGCAGTACTTC. Translating it yields CASRAGIFSFEQYF.

This clone was recorded a few times. The chain is built from TRBV2 and TRBJ2-6; D perhaps matches TRBD1 (6 bases). Trimming left V 2 bases short and J 0 bases short, with 11 bases between. Germline CDR1 reads SNHLY; CDR2 reads FYNNEI. CDR3 length equals 17 residues. The CDR3 region has the DNA TGTGCCAGCAGTGAACAGGGGTTCAGCTCTGGGGCCAACGTCCTGACTTTC. Protein: CASSEQGFSSGANVLTF.